The source of this TCR delta chain is a study of γδ T cells in repeated Plasmodium falciparum infection. Study information: Donors were malaria-exposed Malian children or age- and gender-matched Australian children. Donors had four controlled P. falciparum NF54 infections over about 640 days.

TCRdb redid the clone calls on the multiplex PCR reads with CATT. This repertoire shows 50,000 to 60,000 delta-chain clones, around 2% found once; its top ten account for approximately 24%. Germline V gene lookup returns CDR1 TVYSNPD and CDR2 GDNSRS (reference sequence). V lost 3 bases and J lost 3, with 29 bases in between. The CDR3 length is 18 residues. This clone was detected many times. Antigen: not known. The protein that TCRdb holds for this DNA derives from a much larger clone and differs from the translated DNA at residue 8, which likely indicates a read error; the protein shown here is translated from the DNA. Study findings and constraints: Vgamma9/Vdelta2+ repertoires stayed stably polyclonal over time and infection.

Vgamma9/Vdelta2+ and Vdelta2-negative gammadelta T cells were flow-sorted from PBMC for bulk sequencing. The sequence was collected from a pool of human donors (malaria-infected and uninfected, not separated). V usage is TRDV3 and J usage is TRDJ1, with D possibly matching TRDD3 (8 bases). Germline matching of the DNA provided the J gene here, since TCRdb leaves it blank. The specimen was gamma-delta T cells from blood. CDR3 residues: CAFPGLPINGGSADKLIF. DNA for the CDR3: TGTGCCTTCCCGGGACTTCCTATTAATGGGGGATCAGCCGATAAACTCATCTTT.